One sample yielded the 16 T cell receptor beta chains listed below, sequenced in a study of response to subunit inactivated influenza vaccine (dated by TCRdb to the late 2010s). Libraries were built with RT-PCR. Data came from an Illumina HiSeq 2500. TCRdb trimmed public reads at Q25 via fastp, called clones via MiXCR and kept in-frame beta chains. Rows with a matching CDR3 protein are joined into one entry that keeps the most common DNA and genes. This sample holds around 470,000 distinct CDR3 sequences; under 8.5% were observed only once. Around 12% of the sample comes from the top ten. Sequencing was performed on PBMCs from blood, taken around 25 months after vaccination. Receptors originate from a man aged 50-75 years who received an inactivated influenza vaccine. Donor details come from another sample of the same person, matched by shared clones.

This clonotype was observed a handful of times. The genes are TRBV6-1 and TRBJ1-1; no clear D. From germline, CDR1 is MNHNS and CDR2 SASEGT. With 6 bases removed from V and 5 bases from J, the gap between germline ends came to 13 bases. This CDR3 is 13 amino acids long. CDR3 loop: CASSTGTVTEAFF. The CDR3 region has the DNA TGTGCCAGCAGCACCGGTACAGTTACTGAAGCTTTCTTT.

A few counts support this clonotype. The chain links TRBV5-5 to TRBJ2-3; D is uncertain. Looked up from germline, CDR1 is SGHKS and CDR2 is YYEKEE (reference sequence). Trimming left V 5 bases short and J 1 base short, with 11 bases between. This CDR3 has 14 residues. As DNA, the CDR3 is TGTGCCAGCAGTTCCCCGGGTGGCACAGATACGCAGTATTTT. Translated: CASSSPGGTDTQYF.

This clonotype was found a few times. The chain uses TRBV6-5 and TRBJ2-1; 10 bases agree with TRBD2. Germline loops: CDR1 MNHEY, CDR2 SVGAGI. The CDR3 runs to 16 residues. V shed 4 bases and J 5 bases; nucleotides not matched to a gene: 8. Here the CDR3 reads CASSFLAGAGNNEQFF. CDR3 DNA: TGTGCCAGCAGTTTCCTAGCGGGAGCTGGGAACAATGAGCAGTTCTTC.

The chain uses TRBV5-1 and TRBJ1-1; D uncertain. Germline V gives CDR1 SGHRS, CDR2 YFSETQ. V lost 4 bases to trimming and J lost 7 bases, with 11 bases between them. The CDR3 contains 12 residues. CDR3 loop: CASSGTNFEAFF. As DNA, the CDR3 is TGCGCCAGCAGCGGTACCAATTTTGAAGCTTTCTTT.

Notes on this clonotype: Since a much larger clone is just one base distant, this may be a read error. The genes are TRBV6-1 and TRBJ1-5; TRBD1 is a possible D gene (5 bases). CDR1 is MNHNS, CDR2 SASEGT, per germline. The CDR3 extends over 15 amino acids. The CDR3 nucleotides read TGTGCCAGCAGTCCCGGGACCTATAGCAATGAGCCCCAGCATTTT. This codes for CASSPGTYSNEPQHF.

This chain uses TRBV20-1 with TRBJ2-1; the D call may be TRBD1 or TRBD2 (5 bases each). Germline CDR1 reads DFQATT; CDR2 reads SNEGSKA (reference sequence). This CDR3 contains 16 residues. V was trimmed by 3 bases and J by 10 bases, leaving 25 bases between them. CDR3 protein: CSARIPGTPREEEQFF. Here the CDR3 DNA reads TGCAGTGCTAGGATCCCCGGGACCCCCCGCGAAGAAGAGCAGTTCTTC.

The V and J genes are TRBV18 and TRBJ1-1; no definite D call. CDR3 length: 15 amino acids. V was clipped by 4 bases and J by 0 bases, with 12 bases between them. CDR1 and CDR2 (germline): KGHSH, LQKENI. The CDR3 bases are TGTGCCAGCTCACGTGACGGCAACATGAACACTGAAGCTTTCTTT. This sequence encodes CASSRDGNMNTEAFF.

This clonotype came up a few times. V and J are TRBV20-1 and TRBJ2-7, with 7 bases that match TRBD1. Germline CDR1 DFQATT, CDR2 SNEGSKA (reference sequence). CDR3 size: 14 residues. V was clipped by 4 bases and J by 0 bases; unmatched bases: 6. The CDR3 loop reads CSAKPDRFSYEQYF. The CDR3 coding sequence is TGCAGTGCTAAGCCGGACAGGTTCTCCTACGAGCAGTACTTC.

There are a few counts of this clonotype. The chain links TRBV28 to TRBJ2-3; 9 bases match TRBD1. The germline V gene has CDR1 MDHEN and CDR2 SYDVKM. The CDR3 extends over 15 amino acids. With V trimmed by 6 bases and J by 1 base, 5 bases remained unmatched. Here the CDR3 DNA reads TGTGCCAGCAGCGCTACAGGGGGCGGCACAGATACGCAGTATTTT. Amino acids: CASSATGGGTDTQYF.

In its sample, this clonotype was seen many times. At one of its ends the junction is not consistent with the germline gene, which may arise from a read error. The chain joins TRBV12-3 or TRBV12-4 to TRBJ1-5, with D maybe TRBD1 (5 bases). CDR3 length: 15 residues. The CDR3 DNA reads TGCGCCAGCAGCTTGCAAGGGGCGAGCAATCAGCCCCAGCATTTT. This codes for CASSLQGASNQPQHF.

There are many counts of this clonotype. This chain connects TRBV10-3 to TRBJ1-1; 7 bases match TRBD1. This CDR3 has 14 amino acids. CDR1 and CDR2 from the germline V gene are ENHRY and SYGVKD. V lost 3 bases, J lost 0 bases, and 1 base stayed unmatched. CDR3 DNA sequence: TGTGCCATCAGTGACAGGGGGATGAACACTGAAGCTTTCTTT. Its translation is CAISDRGMNTEAFF.

The chain uses TRBV4-2 and TRBJ2-7; 8 bases are shared with TRBD2. Per germline, CDR1 LGHNA and CDR2 YNFKEQ. The CDR3 has 16 residues. V was clipped by 0 bases and J by 3 bases; unmatched bases: 7. The CDR3 region has the DNA TGTGCCAGCAGCCAAGATTCTAGCGGGTTTTTCTACGAGCAGTACTTC. This translates into CASSQDSSGFFYEQYF.

The rearrangement links TRBV9 to TRBJ2-7; D gene unclear. The CDR3 sequence is 12 residues long. The ends were cut back, 3 bases at V and 6 bases at J, with 10 bases in the middle. The V gene's germline CDR1 is SGDLS and CDR2 YYNGEE. The CDR3 DNA reads as TGTGCCAGCAGCGGGAGCAATGGCGAGCAGTACTTC. This gives the protein CASSGSNGEQYF.

CDR3 sequence: CASSLAAGSRTDTQYF. CDR3 sequence (DNA): TGTGCCAGCAGCTTGGCCGCTGGGAGTCGCACAGATACGCAGTATTTT. This chain links TRBV5-6 with TRBJ2-3; possibly TRBD2 for D (5 bases). V dropped 0 bases and J dropped 1 base, with 12 bases sitting between them. The V gene's germline CDR1 is SGHDT and CDR2 YYEEEE. This CDR3 spans 16 amino acids. Complete variable domain (other parts from reference TRBV5-6 and TRBJ2-3): DAGVTQSPTHLIKTRGQQVTLRCSPKSGHDTVSWYQQALGQGPQFIFQYYEEEERQRGNFPDRFSGHQFPNYSSELNVNALLLGDSALYLCASSLAAGSRTDTQYFGPGTRLTVL.

The rearrangement joins TRBV12-3 or TRBV12-4 to TRBJ1-5; 9 bases match TRBD1. This CDR3 has 13 residues. V shed 6 bases and J 6 bases; nucleotides not matched to a gene: 3. The CDR3 nucleotides read TGTGCCAGCAGGACGGACAGGGGTCAGCCCCAGCATTTT. Translating it yields CASRTDRGQPQHF.

This clonotype occurred many times. The chain couples TRBV12-3 or TRBV12-4 to TRBJ2-3; D assignment may be TRBD1 or TRBD2 (5 bases each). The CDR3 has 16 amino acids. V was trimmed by 3 bases and J by 1 base, leaving 14 bases between them. The CDR3 region has the DNA TGTGCCAGCAGTTTCAACTGGGGGTTGGGCACAGATACGCAGTATTTT. Its translation is CASSFNWGLGTDTQYF.